One and the same sample provided the 29 T cell receptor beta chains below, sequenced in a study of tumor-infiltrating lymphocytes in primary liver carcinoma. Starting material for RNA and DNA co-extraction consisted of about 20-32 mg of unsorted bulk tissue. TCR beta cDNA came from approximately 490 ng total RNA, primed with a constant-region primer. Libraries of TCR beta came from three nested multiplex PCR rounds with slightly modified ARM-PCR. TRBV1-TRBV30 forward primers and a C-beta reverse primer were used in the first two PCR rounds, which each ran for approximately 11 cycles. Via MiXCR, TCRdb re-called the multiplex PCR reads, giving one row per CDR3 protein. The repertoire includes some 190,000 distinct CDR3 sequences, around four fifths of them detected once, and 15% to 20% sits in the top ten. Sequencing was done on a sample of tumor tissue from primary liver carcinoma. The receptors derive from a man in his forties or fifties with primary liver carcinoma and hepatitis B virus infection.

Turning to this clonotype: At one end the junction does not follow the germline gene, possibly because of a read error. The chain couples TRBV11-2 to TRBJ2-6; 8 bases match TRBD1. Germline CDR1 and CDR2: SGHAT and FQNNGV. There are 21 residues in the CDR3. CDR3 loop: CASSMGGDRGISISGANVLTF. CDR3 DNA sequence: TGTGCCAGCAGCATGGGGGGAGACAGGGGCATTTCCATCTCTGGTGCCAATGTCCTGACTTTC.

In its sample, this clonotype was seen once. The junction does not match germline at one end; this may be a read error. This chain links TRBV12-3 or TRBV12-4 with TRBJ2-1; D is ambiguous. The CDR3 consists of 14 residues. CDR3 protein: CASRFQTSYIEQFF. Here the CDR3 DNA reads TGTGCCAGCAGGTTCCAGACGTCCTACATTGAGCAGTTCTTC.

To note about this clonotype: At one end, the junction sequence differs from germline, possibly due to a read error. This chain uses TRBV12-3 or TRBV12-4 with TRBJ2-5, with D hard to call. The CDR3 sequence is 13 residues long. CDR3 coding DNA: TGTGCCACCAGTCAAAGGTCCCAAGAGATCCAGTACTTC. It translates to CATSQRSQEIQYF.

Points on this clonotype: Its ends do not fully match the called genes, so a read error is possible. This chain links TRBV11-2 with TRBJ2-6; 8 bases line up with TRBD1. The CDR3 is made up of 21 amino acids. Germline CDR1 reads SGHAT; CDR2 reads FQNNGV. The CDR3 DNA follows: TGCGCCTGCAGCATGGGGGGAGACAGGGGCATTTACCTCTCTGGGGCCAACGTCCTGACTTTC. As protein: CACSMGGDRGIYLSGANVLTF.

This clonotype was seen more than once but under ten times. The junction differs from germline at one of its ends, possibly a read error. The chain links TRBV10-2 to TRBJ2-7; D might be TRBD2 (6 bases). The germline V gene encodes CDR1 WSHSY and CDR2 SAAADI. The CDR3 is 13 residues long. CDR3 sequence (DNA): TGCGCCAGCACGCGGGGCGTCTCCTACAAGCAATACTTC. It encodes CASTRGVSYKQYF.

Turning to this clonotype: No conserved phenylalanine or tryptophan is present at the end of the CDR3, so a read error is the likely explanation. CDR3 amino acids: CASNRERWADTQYY. The CDR3 bases are TGTGCCAGCAATAGAGAGAGGTGGGCAGATACGCAGTATTAT. This chain links TRBV6-5 with TRBJ2-3, with unresolved D. Germline V gives CDR1 MNHEY, CDR2 SVGAGI. Trimming cost V 7 bases and J 4 bases, with 15 bases left between them. This CDR3 is 14 amino acids long.

With regard to this clonotype: The CDR3 ends on some other residue instead of the conserved phenylalanine or tryptophan, so this is likely a read error. The chain joins TRBV4-3 to TRBJ2-1, with D tentatively TRBD2 (6 bases). The CDR3 spans 16 residues. In germline, CDR1 is LGHNA, CDR2 YSLEER. CDR3 nucleotides: TGCGCCAACAGCCAAAATAGGAGCGGGTTTCACAATGAGCAGTTCTTA. Translating it yields CANSQNRSGFHNEQFL.

Regarding this clonotype: One end of the junction does not line up with germline, which may come from a read error. This sequence joins TRBV24-1 and TRBJ2-3; 8 bases align to TRBD1. The length of the CDR3 is 16 residues. Germline CDR1 is KGHDR and CDR2 is SFDVKD. The CDR3 loop reads CVTNDGRTGNTDTQYF. The CDR3 DNA reads as TGTGTCACCAATGATGGAAGGACAGGGAATACAGATACGCAGTATTTT.

A single count supports this clonotype. One end of the junction is discordant with germline, which a read error may explain. This chain joins TRBV5-1 and TRBJ1-3; a possible D gene is TRBD1 (6 bases). Germline assignment: CDR1 SGHRS and CDR2 YFSETQ. CDR3 size: 17 residues. Here the CDR3 DNA reads TGCACCAGCTGCTTGGAGAACCAAGGGGGAGCAGGAAACACCATATATTTT. Translation: CTSCLENQGGAGNTIYF.

With regard to this clonotype: At one boundary the junction diverges from the germline segment, which might be a read error. V gene TRBV4-3 combines with J gene TRBJ2-2; D is possibly TRBD1 or TRBD2 (5 bases each). CDR1 and CDR2 from the germline V gene are LGHNA and YSLEER. CDR3 length: 19 amino acids. The DNA for the CDR3 is TGCGCCAGCAGCCCCCGAAGCCCGACAAGGGGCGGCTCCACCCGGGAACTGTTTTTT. Residues: CASSPRSPTRGGSTRELFF.

Comment on this clonotype: Given a much more abundant clone one base away, this may be a read error. The rearrangement links TRBV30 to TRBJ2-6; 12 bases are shared with TRBD2. This CDR3 region has 17 residues. With 7 bases clipped from V and 0 bases from J, the junction kept 7 bases outside the gene matches. Germline V CDR1 and CDR2: GTSNPN, SVGIG (reference sequence). This CDR3 reads CAFQTSGSLSGANVLTF. CDR3 coding DNA: TGTGCCTTCCAGACTAGCGGGAGTCTCTCTGGGGCCAACGTCCTGACTTTC.

Regarding this clonotype: The junction differs from germline at one of its ends, possibly a read error. This chain connects TRBV11-3 to TRBJ1-1; no clear D gene. The CDR3 spans 13 residues. The V gene's germline CDR1 is SGHNT and CDR2 YENEEA. CDR3 DNA sequence: TGTGCCAGCAGCAAGGCCACGGGCACTGTAACTATCTTT. Its translation is CASSKATGTVTIF.

This clonotype was picked up many times. The chain is built from TRBV7-8 and TRBJ2-7; D not resolved. The CDR3 contains 15 residues. Trimming left V 5 bases short and J 0 bases short, with 14 bases between. Germline loops: CDR1 SGHVS, CDR2 FQNEAQ. The CDR3 bases are TGTGCCAGCAGCCCCGCCCCTTTGGTCTCCTACGAGCAGTACTTC. It specifies CASSPAPLVSYEQYF.

This clonotype was detected ten times or more. DNA for the CDR3: TGTGCCAGCAGTTCCCACAGGGGGGGTCAGCCCCAGCATTTT. Amino acid sequence: CASSSHRGGQPQHF. The chain is built from TRBV6-2 or TRBV6-3 and TRBJ1-5; TRBD1 matches 8 bases. The length of the CDR3 is 14 residues. V shed 4 bases and J 6 bases; nucleotides not matched to a gene: 5. Germline V gene data show CDR1 as MNHEY and CDR2 as SVGEGT.

This clonotype was detected a few times. J is TRBJ2-1 and V is TRBV11-1; D perhaps matches TRBD2 (5 bases). CDR1 is SGHAT, CDR2 FQDESV, per germline (reference sequence). There are 16 residues in the CDR3. V gave up 6 bases and J gave up 3 bases, with 18 bases separating them. CDR3 protein: CASSPGNSEIYNEQFF. CDR3 nucleotide sequence: TGTGCCAGCAGTCCAGGCAATAGCGAAATCTACAATGAGCAGTTCTTC.

In the case of this clonotype: Relative to the germline gene, one junction end is altered; a read error may explain this. The rearrangement uses TRBV11-1 and TRBJ2-4; 7 bases fit TRBD2. Germline V CDR1 and CDR2: SGHAT, FQDESV (reference sequence). The CDR3 sequence is 17 residues long. This chain's CDR3 is CASSFLGTNGTKDIQYF. The CDR3 nucleotides read TGTGCAAGCAGCTTTCTCGGGACTAACGGGACCAAAGACATTCAGTACTTC. The whole variable domain, remainder taken from reference TRBV11-1 and TRBJ2-4, is EAEVAQSPRYKITEKSQAVAFWCDPISGHATLYWYRQILGQGPELLVQFQDESVVDDSQLPKDRFSAERLKGVDSTLKIQPAELGDSAMYLCASSFLGTNGTKDIQYFGAGTRLSVL.

About this clonotype: One end of the junction does not line up with germline, which may come from a read error. The rearrangement links TRBV29-1 to TRBJ2-7, with D possibly matching TRBD2 (5 bases). CDR3 length: 12 amino acids. Germline CDR1 SQVTM, CDR2 ANQGSEA. This CDR3 reads CSVESADYEEYF. CDR3 coding DNA: TGTAGCGTTGAGTCCGCAGATTACGAGGAGTACTTC.

A note on this clonotype: One end of the junction is discordant with germline, which a read error may explain. The chain recombines TRBV12-3 or TRBV12-4 with TRBJ1-1, with D possibly being TRBD1 (5 bases). CDR3 length equals 12 residues. DNA of the CDR3: TGTGCCAGGACCCCAGGGAACACTGAAGCTCTCTTT. It codes for CARTPGNTEALF.

Many counts were recorded for this clonotype. The V gene is TRBV5-1, the J gene TRBJ2-7, with a tentative D call TRBD1 (5 bases). CDR3 length: 15 amino acids. Per the germline V gene, CDR1 is SGHRS and CDR2 is YFSETQ. The germline V and J ends were trimmed by 6 bases and 5 bases, with 21 bases remaining between them. The CDR3 loop is CASTNLQGVLNEQYF. The DNA for the CDR3 is TGCGCCAGCACAAACCTCCAAGGGGTTTTGAACGAGCAGTACTTC.

Details on this clonotype: A read error may produce the germline difference seen at one junction end. This chain connects TRBV6-2 or TRBV6-3 to TRBJ2-7; TRBD2 might be the D (5 bases). The CDR3 has 15 residues. Germline-derived CDR1 and CDR2 are MNHEY and SVGEGT. The CDR3 sequence is CAGIKASGRSYEQYF. In DNA, the CDR3 is TGTGCCGGCATTAAGGCCAGCGGTAGGTCCTATGAGCAGTACTTC.

In the case of this clonotype: With a much larger clone just one base away, this may be a read error. The chain has TRBV5-1 and TRBJ2-1; weak D call: TRBD2 (6 bases). Trimming took off 0 bases at V and 3 bases at J, with 13 bases between the two ends. In germline, CDR1 is SGHRS, CDR2 YFSETQ. The CDR3 is 16 amino acids. CDR3 region: CASSLGRESGYNEQFF. The CDR3 DNA follows: TGCGCCAGCAGCTTGGGCCGGGAGTCCGGCTACAATGAGCAGTTCTTC.

The chain uses TRBV5-1 and TRBJ2-3, with D unclear. Trimming shortened V by 1 base and J by 15 bases, and 27 bases separated the two germline ends. Looked up from germline, CDR1 is SGHRS and CDR2 is YFSETQ. The CDR3 sequence is 16 residues long. CDR3 nucleotides: TGCGCCAGCAGCTTGAACGGCCGCACTAACACAGATAAGCAATATTTT. This sequence encodes CASSLNGRTNTDKQYF.

Note on this clonotype: Sequence at one end of the junction differs from germline and may be a read error. The chain combines TRBV12-3 or TRBV12-4 with TRBJ2-1; D gene ambiguous. This CDR3 contains 16 residues. CDR3 protein: CVSSGPWRTPPDEQFF. CDR3 in DNA: TGTGTCAGCAGTGGGCCCTGGCGGACCCCTCCGGATGAGCAGTTCTTC.

This clonotype was detected only a few times. The junction shows a germline mismatch at one end, possibly a read error. Here the CDR3 DNA reads TGTCCCAGCAGCTTAGTTAGGGCGGGAGGCCAAGAGACCCAGTACTTC. The encoded protein is CPSSLVRAGGQETQYF. The genes are TRBV7-8 and TRBJ2-5; 8 nucleotides match TRBD2. This CDR3 has 16 residues. Germline V gives CDR1 SGHVS, CDR2 FQNEAQ.

The chain links TRBV29-1 to TRBJ2-1; a possible D gene is TRBD2 (6 bases). CDR3 length: 16 amino acids. Per germline, CDR1 SQVTM and CDR2 ANQGSEA. CDR3 amino acids: CSANLIAASSYNEQFF. CDR3 nucleotides: TGCAGTGCCAATCTAATAGCGGCCAGCTCCTACAATGAGCAGTTCTTC.

This clonotype came up a few times. Possible read error: a much larger clone is one base away. The rearrangement joins TRBV28 to TRBJ1-3; TRBD1 is a possible D gene (5 bases). CDR1 is MDHEN and CDR2 is SYDVKM in the germline V gene. There are 16 residues in the CDR3. V was clipped by 7 bases and J by 0 bases, with 16 bases between them. In nucleotides, the CDR3 is TGTGCCAGCAACCACTCGACAGCCTACTCTGGAAACACCATATATTTT. This translates into CASNHSTAYSGNTIYF.

Turning to this clonotype: At one end the junction does not follow the germline gene, possibly because of a read error. V gene TRBV28 combines with J gene TRBJ1-2, with D hard to call. Germline CDR1 MDHEN, CDR2 SYDVKM. The CDR3 contains 13 residues. The CDR3 coding sequence is TGTGTCAGCAGTTTAATGGTCAACTATGGCTACACCTTC. It encodes CVSSLMVNYGYTF.

Concerning this clonotype itself: One junction end disagrees with the germline gene, perhaps due to a read error. The rearrangement joins TRBV11-2 to TRBJ2-1; TRBD1 aligns across 8 bases. CDR3 length equals 15 residues. The V gene's germline CDR1 is SGHAT and CDR2 FQNNGV. The CDR3 is CASNLRTGPGSEQFF. The DNA of the CDR3 is TGTGCCAGCAACTTAAGGACAGGGCCGGGGAGTGAACAGTTCTTC.

A remark on this clonotype: At one end, the junction sequence differs from germline, possibly due to a read error. The rearrangement joins TRBV29-1 to TRBJ2-1; 7 bases are shared with TRBD2. This CDR3 region has 15 residues. CDR1 is SQVTM, CDR2 ANQGSEA, per germline. The CDR3 DNA sequence: TGCAGCGTTGAAGGGGATACTAGCGCTGAGTATGAACAGTTCTTC. Its translation: CSVEGDTSAEYEQFF.